The TCR beta chain described here comes from a study of read filtering for tumor transcriptome and immune sequencing (dated by TCRdb to about 2020). Context from the whole study: Of the patients in the cohort, approximately 17 were male and 11 to 15 were female, and their mean age was about 68 years, with a range of about 47 to 80. By revised international staging, fewer than ten patients were R-ISS I, approximately 15 were R-ISS II and 7 were R-ISS III. After DNase treatment, whole-transcriptome libraries were prepared using the TruSeq RNA Access Library Prep Kit. Per sample, about 3.5 to 11 million TCR-region mapped reads were obtained with IR-seq, compared with only about 80 to 1273 with RNA-seq. Using the same bone marrow samples, the study compared TCR repertoires obtained by targeted immune repertoire sequencing with those obtained by bulk whole-transcriptome sequencing. One of the main goals was to work out a read-filtering strategy for immune repertoire data, in particular whether clonotypes backed by only a single read should be removed. What the work shows at the level of the full study, not this receptor alone: Compared with RNA-seq, IR-seq captured clonotypes at much higher depth and more reliably, and a smaller IR-seq throughput was enough to identify most shared clonotypes. The correlation between IR-seq and RNA-seq shared clonotype proportions was increased by removal of single-read clonotypes. The sorted CD138-negative fraction was composed of a mixed bone marrow immune population rather than of purified T cells. Single-read clonotypes made up around 82% of clonotypes but roughly 3.2% of total reads in IR-seq, and over 60% of clonotypes and around 45% of reads in RNA-seq.

The CDR3 spans 16 residues, from the cysteine through the phenylalanine. Only CDR3 DNA is held: 48 bases, read in frame from base 1. Based on the germline V gene, the CDR1 and CDR2 sequences are MNHEY and SVGAGI. V loses 4 bases at its end and J loses 1 base; junction bases beyond the gene matches: 9. This clonotype was counted a few times. What this receptor recognizes is not known. No per-base quality is available; no much larger clone lies one base away. TCR libraries were constructed from 400 ng RNA using the Immunoverse kit, and molecular barcoded adaptors covering alpha/delta and beta/gamma chains were employed. TCR library preparation used the same RNA that was used for transcriptome sequencing. TCR libraries were sequenced on an Illumina HiSeq 4000 with 2 x 150 cycles. Turning to the authors' computational methods: MiXCR aligned TCR reads to human V, D, J and C references and assembled the aligned reads into CDR3 clonotypes, with quality filtering and error correction included. The tcR package in R was used to analyze clonotype counts and gene usage diversity. For inspection of raw mapping reads, RNA-seq reads were mapped by STAR aligner version 2.5.3a onto GRCh37 of the human genome. To test how sequencing depth affected the clonotypes detected, IR-seq fastq files were randomly downsampled with Seqtk 1.3. The public reads were reanalyzed by TCRdb: fastp trimming at Q25, MiXCR alignment, in-frame beta chains only. One record per CDR3 amino acid sequence lists the most common genes and DNA. In this record, the V and J calls reflect TCRdb's handling and not the investigators' own analysis. The sample records more than 100,000 distinct CDR3 sequences, about an eighth of which are singletons. The ten most abundant clones make up 9.5% to 11% of the sample.

Each patient had bone marrow sampled at the time of active disease. Bone marrow mononuclear cells were isolated by Ficoll-Hypaque density gradient centrifugation. Myeloma plasma cells were removed and CD138-negative cells were collected by negative selection after labeling with CD138 magnetic microbeads on a MACS separator. Flow cytometry on an Attune NxT with CD138 antibodies was used to check the purity of the isolated cells. Total RNA was extracted using TRIzol reagent and was quantified on a NanoDrop spectrophotometer. For each patient, paired RNA-seq and IR-seq were run on the CD138-negative bone marrow sample from that patient.

This sequence originates from a donor aged 40 or over with multiple myeloma. Recombination connected TRBV6-5 to TRBJ1-2, with 7 junctional bases fitting TRBD1. Input material: a population of CD138-negative cells sorted from bone marrow. Taken with the paper, the label for cell subset or site translates to: bone marrow mononuclear cells depleted of CD138+ plasma/myeloma cells by negative magnetic selection. CDR3 reads: CASSSPSRGNNYGYTF. The DNA reads as follows: TGTGCCAGCAGTTCCCCCTCCAGGGGGAATAACTATGGCTACACCTTC.